Each of the 24 T cell receptor beta chains below was sequenced from the same sample in a study of OX40 agonist ivuxolimab in advanced cancers. The data were produced by immunoSEQ multiplex PCR, yet TCRdb's version contains in-frame clones alone and is incomplete. Among roughly 23,000 clones listed, about 88% were seen once. The sequenced sample was CD4+ or CD8+ T cells sorted from blood, obtained in a trial of the OX40 agonist ivuxolimab. The receptors here all came from an adult with an advanced solid tumor such as melanoma, head and neck, liver or kidney cancer.

This clone appeared once. The rearrangement uses TRBV4-1 and TRBJ2-7; a weak D match, TRBD2 (5 bases). The CDR3 runs to 15 residues. The germline CDR1 and CDR2 sequences are MGHRA and YSYEKL. The germline V and J ends were trimmed by 2 bases and 6 bases, with 17 bases remaining between them. CDR3 nucleotides: TGCGCCAGCAGCCAACCGGGCCTCCGCGGGTCCGAGCAGTACTTC. Amino acids: CASSQPGLRGSEQYF.

The gene calls are TRBV7-9 and TRBJ2-3, with 13 bases aligning to TRBD2. The CDR3 extends over 17 amino acids. Germline V gives CDR1 SEHNR, CDR2 FQNEAQ (reference sequence). The J segment lost 9 bases and the V segment lost 3 bases, leaving 12 bases of the junction unmatched. The CDR3 is CASSLPPGLAGPTTQYF. The CDR3 bases are TGTGCCAGCAGCTTGCCTCCGGGACTAGCGGGACCCACCACGCAGTATTTT.

A few counts support this clone. This chain connects TRBV10-3 to TRBJ2-3; D is unclear. The germline V gene encodes CDR1 ENHRY and CDR2 SYGVKD. The CDR3 has 13 amino acids. Trimming removed 2 bases from V and 0 bases from J, with 3 bases in between. CDR3: CAISERSTDTQYF. CDR3 DNA: TGTGCCATCAGTGAGAGGAGCACAGATACGCAGTATTTT.

The genes are TRBV2 and TRBJ1-5; D unclear. The germline gives CDR1 SNHLY, CDR2 FYNNEI. V lost 8 bases, J lost 3 bases, and 11 bases lay in between. The CDR3 spans 13 residues. In nucleotides, the CDR3 is TGTGCCAGCCTCGGGCCGGCCAATCAGCCCCAGCATTTT. Its translation: CASLGPANQPQHF.

This clone was counted once. In nucleotides, the CDR3 is TGTGCCAGCAGCGACGCAGGGATCACTGAAGCTTTCTTT. Translation: CASSDAGITEAFF. This sequence joins TRBV5-4 and TRBJ1-1, with a tentative D call TRBD1 (5 bases). The CDR3 contains 13 residues. Per germline, CDR1 SGHNT and CDR2 YYREEE (reference sequence). Trimming removed 4 bases from V and 4 bases from J, with 11 bases in between.

The chain recombines TRBV4-2 with TRBJ2-3, with D hard to call. CDR3 size: 14 residues. Germline loops: CDR1 LGHNA, CDR2 YNFKEQ. V gave up 1 base and J gave up 4 bases, with 9 bases separating them. CDR3 DNA sequence: TGTGCCAGCAGCCAAGGTGAACCTCCAGATACGCAGTATTTT. The encoded protein is CASSQGEPPDTQYF.

This rearrangement joins TRBV7-9 to TRBJ2-3, with 11 bases matching TRBD2. The CDR3 loop spans 17 amino acids. Trimming removed 5 bases from V and 6 bases from J; junction bases left unmatched: 13. Germline V gives CDR1 SEHNR, CDR2 FQNEAQ (reference sequence). CDR3 DNA: TGTGCCAGCAGCCCGCCCCTGACTAGCGGGACCATGGATACGCAGTATTTT. It specifies CASSPPLTSGTMDTQYF.

This clone was counted a single time. J is TRBJ2-5 and V is TRBV10-3; TRBD1 matches 10 bases. Germline loops: CDR1 ENHRY, CDR2 SYGVKD. V was clipped by 2 bases and J by 5 bases; unmatched bases: 8. This CDR3 has 16 residues. DNA of the CDR3: TGTGCCATCAGTGAGCCGGACAGGGGGTCGTTGGAGACCCAGTACTTC. Its translation: CAISEPDRGSLETQYF.

The V gene is TRBV6-4, the J gene TRBJ2-1; D may be TRBD2 (5 bases). Germline CDR1 reads MRHNA; CDR2 reads SNTAGT. The CDR3 loop spans 13 amino acids. V shed 6 bases and J shed 8 bases, with 14 bases lying between them. In DNA, the CDR3 is TGTGCCAGCAGACCTAGCAGTAGCGATGAGCAGTTCTTC. This translates into CASRPSSSDEQFF.

V is TRBV19 and J is TRBJ2-7; D uncertain. The germline gives CDR1 LNHDA, CDR2 SQIVND (reference sequence). Deletions cut 7 bases from V and 11 bases from J, with 6 bases between. The CDR3 has 8 amino acids. The CDR3 bases are TGTGCCAGTAAGGGAAAGTACTTC. Residues: CASKGKYF.

The gene calls are TRBV11-3 and TRBJ2-3; D remains ambiguous. The V gene's germline CDR1 is SGHNT and CDR2 YENEEA. The CDR3 contains 15 residues. V was shortened by 5 bases and J by 2 bases, with 14 bases between the two germline ends. CDR3 bases: TGTGCCAGCAGCCCATTCGGGTTCCCCACAGATACGCAGTATTTT. It encodes CASSPFGFPTDTQYF.

The chain uses TRBV4-1 and TRBJ2-1; D gene unclear. The CDR3 is 15 residues long. CDR1 is MGHRA and CDR2 is YSYEKL in the germline V gene. V lost 3 bases and J lost 2, with 11 bases in between. CDR3 sequence reads: CASSQMDVAYNEQFF. CDR3 bases: TGCGCCAGCAGCCAGATGGACGTAGCCTACAATGAGCAGTTCTTC.

J is TRBJ1-2 and V is TRBV19; possibly TRBD1 for D (5 bases). There are 14 residues in the CDR3. CDR1 and CDR2 (germline): LNHDA, SQIVND (reference sequence). V was trimmed by 3 bases and J by 3 bases, leaving 11 bases between them. For the CDR3, the DNA is TGTGCCAGTAGTATTGACAGCCTTCACTATGGCTACACCTTC. It translates to CASSIDSLHYGYTF. Full variable domain (outside the CDR3, taken from reference TRBV19 and TRBJ1-2): DGGITQSPKYLFRKEGQNVTLSCEQNLNHDAMYWYRQDPGQGLRLIYYSQIVNDFQKGDIAEGYSVSREKKESFPLTVTSAQKNPTAFYLCASSIDSLHYGYTFGSGTRLTVV.

This chain joins TRBV11-2 and TRBJ2-1; no firm D call. V was pared by 4 bases and J by 0 bases, with 7 bases between. Germline lookup yields CDR1 SGHAT and CDR2 FQNNGV. The CDR3 loop spans 14 amino acids. CDR3 loop: CASSSLTSYNEQFF. The DNA of the CDR3 is TGTGCCAGCAGCTCCTTAACCTCCTACAATGAGCAGTTCTTC.

The V call is TRBV19, the J call TRBJ2-1, with TRBD1 identical over 9 bases. This CDR3 is built from 15 residues. CDR1 and CDR2 (germline): LNHDA, SQIVND (reference sequence). V shed 5 bases and J 4 bases; nucleotides not matched to a gene: 6. The CDR3 loop is CASSYGTGSYNEQFF. CDR3 bases: TGTGCCAGTAGTTACGGGACAGGGAGTTACAATGAGCAGTTCTTC.

V and J are TRBV11-3 and TRBJ2-5; TRBD1 matches at 9 bases. V trimming: 1 base; J trimming: 5 bases; junction bases outside the gene matches: 5. Germline V CDR1 and CDR2: SGHNT, YENEEA. CDR3 length: 15 amino acids. CDR3 sequence reads: CASSLVRTGEETQYF. The CDR3 DNA reads as TGTGCCAGCAGCTTAGTTCGGACAGGGGAGGAGACCCAGTACTTC. The complete variable domain, with remaining parts taken from reference TRBV11-3 and TRBJ2-5, reads EAGVVQSPRYKIIEKKQPVAFWCNPISGHNTLYWYLQNLGQGPELLIRYENEEAVDDSQLPKDRFSAERLKGVDSTLKIQPAELGDSAVYLCASSLVRTGEETQYFGPGTRLLVL.

The V call is TRBV2, the J call TRBJ2-7; perhaps D is TRBD1 or TRBD2 (5 bases each). Germline V CDR1 and CDR2: SNHLY, FYNNEI. This CDR3 has 14 residues. V was shortened by 4 bases and J by 3 bases, with 13 bases between the two germline ends. CDR3 in amino acids: CASSVTGTYYEQYF. Written as DNA, the CDR3 is TGTGCCAGCAGTGTGACCGGGACGTACTACGAGCAGTACTTC.

The chain employs TRBV4-1 and TRBJ2-2; 10 bases map to TRBD2. From germline, CDR1 is MGHRA and CDR2 YSYEKL. The CDR3 is made up of 19 amino acids. The J segment lost 4 bases and the V segment lost 1 base, leaving 12 bases of the junction unmatched. In nucleotides, the CDR3 is TGCGCCAGCAGCCAAGGATATACTCGGACTAGCGGACGCACCGGGGAGCTGTTTTTT. Translation: CASSQGYTRTSGRTGELFF.

This chain links TRBV7-8 with TRBJ2-7, with D tentatively TRBD2 (6 bases). V gave up 5 bases and J gave up 0 bases, with 11 bases separating them. This CDR3 is built from 14 residues. Germline V gene data show CDR1 as SGHVS and CDR2 as FQNEAQ. CDR3 in DNA: TGTGCCAGCAGCATGGGACTCAGCTCCTACGAGCAGTACTTC. Translated: CASSMGLSSYEQYF.

The V and J genes are TRBV9 and TRBJ1-4; a possible D gene is TRBD1 (5 bases). Trimming took off 7 bases at V and 8 bases at J, with 15 bases between the two ends. CDR1 and CDR2 (germline): SGDLS, YYNGEE. The CDR3 spans 13 residues. CDR3 coding DNA: TGTGCCAGCTCGGGGCAGGAAGGCGAAAAACTGTTTTTT. Translation: CASSGQEGEKLFF.

This chain links TRBV7-9 with TRBJ2-3, with 9 bases fitting TRBD2. In germline, CDR1 is SEHNR, CDR2 FQNEAQ (reference sequence). Germline trimming cut 2 bases from V and 2 bases from J; bases unmatched to any gene: 14. CDR3 size: 19 residues. This CDR3 is CASSLLPLSSSGITDTQYF. In nucleotides, the CDR3 is TGTGCCAGCAGCTTACTCCCGCTCTCGTCTAGCGGGATCACAGATACGCAGTATTTT.

The rearrangement links TRBV19 to TRBJ1-2; 7 nucleotides align to TRBD1. Germline loops: CDR1 LNHDA, CDR2 SQIVND (reference sequence). J lost 4 bases, V lost 3 bases, and 5 bases had no gene match. This CDR3 spans 14 amino acids. The CDR3, as DNA: TGTGCCAGTAGTATTGGGCCAGGGGGCTATGGCTACACCTTC. The encoded protein is CASSIGPGGYGYTF.

V and J are TRBV18 and TRBJ2-7; D is perhaps TRBD1 (6 bases). The CDR3 extends over 14 amino acids. V shed 4 bases and J shed 2 bases, with 12 bases lying between them. Germline V lookup: CDR1 KGHSH, CDR2 LQKENI. The CDR3 loop reads CASSRRDNPYEQYF. CDR3 coding DNA: TGTGCCAGCTCACGACGGGACAACCCCTACGAGCAGTACTTC.

The rearrangement uses TRBV4-3 and TRBJ1-1; D is ambiguous. V gave up 1 base and J gave up 1 base, with 1 base separating them. The CDR3 extends over 12 amino acids. CDR1 LGHNA and CDR2 YSLEER come from the germline V gene. The CDR3, as DNA: TGCGCCAGCAGCCAAGGGAACACTGAAGCTTTCTTT. Protein product: CASSQGNTEAFF.